This TCR beta chain was obtained from a study of monozygotic twins with inflammatory bowel disease. Study-wide results and caveats: Among IBD patients, TCRbeta diversity (inverse Simpson) was lower than in healthy co-twins.

Following a re-call of the 5' RACE reads, TCRdb has one entry per CDR3 protein and lacks DNA. Here the sample table reports about 300,000 distinct CDR3 sequences. Concerning this clonotype: Its antigen is unknown.

The germline V gene has CDR1 SQVTM and CDR2 ANQGSEA. The CDR3 is made up of 13 amino acids. The chain recombines TRBV29-1 with TRBJ1-4; without DNA, the TCRdb call of TRBD1 cannot be checked. The sample was blood. The clonotype was recovered from a human donor with ulcerative colitis or Crohn's disease, or a healthy co-twin of an affected twin (not recorded which). The CDR3 sequence is CSVQMAGGEKLFF.